This T cell receptor (beta chain) emerged from a study of CD8 T cells in ankylosing spondylitis (dated by TCRdb to about 2017). A note on the overall study: The study profiled T cell receptor beta repertoires in healthy donors and ankylosing spondylitis patients to find disease-linked TCR variants. Samples of peripheral blood were taken, and for ankylosing spondylitis patients, synovial fluid was collected as well. The full study cohort was made up of roughly 25 ankylosing spondylitis patients and 108 healthy donors.

Points the paper makes about the study in general: Some of the motif variants had been reported before in the synovial fluid and blood of reactive arthritis patients, a finding that suggests common disease-initiation mechanisms. Blood from ankylosing spondylitis patients appeared to be characterized by a TCR beta motif composed of roughly eight highly homologous amino acid variants. In peripheral blood, the disease-linked clones were found at relatively low frequencies and had a CD8+ phenotype. The disease-linked clones were reported to be significantly enriched in matched synovial fluid samples from ankylosing spondylitis patients.

Instrument on record: Illumina HiSeq 2500. Quantitative 5'-RACE with molecular barcodes was used to prepare TCR beta libraries. For the original study's pipeline: Disease-linked TCR variants were identified with a new computational method built on a probabilistic model of VDJ rearrangement. Clones were called with MiXCR by TCRdb after fastp trimmed the public reads at Q25, and only in-frame beta chains were retained. Duplicate CDR3 protein sequences are folded into a single record with the most common DNA and genes. In this record, the V and J calls reflect TCRdb's handling and not the investigators' own analysis. The sample table contains roughly 230,000 distinct CDR3 sequences; only one count was recorded for over 9.5% of them. The ten top clones hold 2% to 3% of the sample. This clonotype was picked up many times. The specificity of this receptor is unknown. Base qualities are missing; no much larger clone stands one base away.

Including cysteine and phenylalanine, the CDR3 has 15 amino acids. The CDR3 DNA has 45 bases and is translated from base 1. V drops 4 bases and J drops 0 bases, leaving 13 bases in between. The sequence links TRBV12-3 or TRBV12-4 to TRBJ2-7, with no reliable assignment of the D segment. This TCR was sampled from a male donor with ankylosing spondylitis or in good health (not recorded which). The sample taken for sequencing was blood, either unsorted or a sorted T cell fraction (not recorded which). The CDR3 reads as follows: CASSSNRATSYEQYF. Read as DNA, the sequence is TGTGCCAGCAGTTCCAACAGAGCGACCTCCTACGAGCAGTACTTC.